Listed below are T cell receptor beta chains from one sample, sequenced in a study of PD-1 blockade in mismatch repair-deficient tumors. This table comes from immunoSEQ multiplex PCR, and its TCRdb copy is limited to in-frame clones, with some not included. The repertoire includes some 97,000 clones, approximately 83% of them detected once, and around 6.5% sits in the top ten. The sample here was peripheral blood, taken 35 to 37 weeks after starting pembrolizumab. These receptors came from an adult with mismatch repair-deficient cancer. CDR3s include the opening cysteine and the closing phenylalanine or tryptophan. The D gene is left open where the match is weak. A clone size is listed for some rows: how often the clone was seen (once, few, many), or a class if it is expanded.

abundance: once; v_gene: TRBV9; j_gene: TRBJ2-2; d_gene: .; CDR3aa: CASKKDTGELFF; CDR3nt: TGTGCCAGCAAGAAGGACACCGGGGAGCTGTTTTTT
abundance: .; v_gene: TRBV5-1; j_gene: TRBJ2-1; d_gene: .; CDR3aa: CASSLVSASATYNEQFF; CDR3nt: TGCGCCAGCAGCTTGGTCTCGGCTAGCGCAACCTACAATGAGCAGTTCTTC
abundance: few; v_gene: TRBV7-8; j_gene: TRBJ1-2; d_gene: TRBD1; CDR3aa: CASSTRQGVNTF; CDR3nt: TGTGCCAGCAGCACCCGACAGGGGGTGAACACCTTC
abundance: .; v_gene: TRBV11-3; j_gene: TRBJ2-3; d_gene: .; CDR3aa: CASSLEGARGTDTQYF; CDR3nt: TGTGCCAGCAGCTTAGAAGGGGCGCGCGGCACAGATACGCAGTATTTT
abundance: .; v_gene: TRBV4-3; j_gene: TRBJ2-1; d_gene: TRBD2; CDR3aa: CASSQEERELYEQFF; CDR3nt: TGCGCCAGCAGCCAAGAGGAGCGGGAACTGTATGAGCAGTTCTTC
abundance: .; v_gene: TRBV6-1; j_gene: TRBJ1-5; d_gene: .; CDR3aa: CASSEGTAINQPQHF; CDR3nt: TGTGCCAGCAGTGAAGGGACAGCGATCAATCAGCCCCAGCATTTT
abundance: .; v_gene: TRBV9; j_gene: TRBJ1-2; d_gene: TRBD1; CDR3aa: CASSDRGLNGYTF; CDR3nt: TGTGCCAGCAGCGACAGGGGGCTTAATGGCTACACCTTC
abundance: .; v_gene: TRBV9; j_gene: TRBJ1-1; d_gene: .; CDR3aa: CASRGANTEAFF; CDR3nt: TGTGCCAGCAGAGGGGCCAACACTGAAGCTTTCTTT
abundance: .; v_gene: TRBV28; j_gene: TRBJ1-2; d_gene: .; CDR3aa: CASSRGDWGYTF; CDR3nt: TGTGCCAGCAGTAGAGGGGATTGGGGCTACACCTTC
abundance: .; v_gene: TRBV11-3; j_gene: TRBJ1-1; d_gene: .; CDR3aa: CASSLEDGVAAFF; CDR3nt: TGTGCCAGCAGCTTAGAGGATGGGGTCGCAGCTTTCTTT
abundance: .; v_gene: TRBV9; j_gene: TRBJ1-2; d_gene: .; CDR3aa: CASSVSGHGYTF; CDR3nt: TGTGCCAGCAGCGTATCAGGGCATGGCTACACCTTC
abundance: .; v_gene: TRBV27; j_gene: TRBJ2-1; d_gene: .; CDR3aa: CASSLRGSYNEQFF; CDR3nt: TGTGCCAGCAGTTTACGGGGCTCCTACAATGAGCAGTTCTTC
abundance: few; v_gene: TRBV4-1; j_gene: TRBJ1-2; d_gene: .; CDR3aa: CASSLLLTGSNYGYTF; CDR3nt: TGCGCCAGCAGCCTCCTTCTTACAGGCTCTAACTATGGCTACACCTTC
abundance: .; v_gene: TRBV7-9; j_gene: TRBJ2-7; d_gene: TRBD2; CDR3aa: CASSSGTSFPYEQYF; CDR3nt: TGTGCCAGCAGTTCCGGGACTAGTTTCCCCTACGAGCAGTACTTC
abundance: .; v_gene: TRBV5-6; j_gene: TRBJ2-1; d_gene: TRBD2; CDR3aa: CASSRVPGLAGRTYNEQFF; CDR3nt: TGTGCCAGCAGCCGAGTCCCGGGACTAGCGGGACGGACCTACAATGAGCAGTTCTTC
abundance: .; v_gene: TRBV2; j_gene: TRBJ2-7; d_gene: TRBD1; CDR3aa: CASSVQGAHEQYF; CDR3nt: TGTGCCAGCAGTGTACAGGGGGCTCACGAGCAGTACTTC
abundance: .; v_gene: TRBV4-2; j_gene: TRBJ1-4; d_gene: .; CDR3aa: CASSQEGGGSREKLFF; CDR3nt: TGTGCCAGCAGCCAAGAAGGTGGGGGCTCTAGGGAAAAACTGTTTTTT
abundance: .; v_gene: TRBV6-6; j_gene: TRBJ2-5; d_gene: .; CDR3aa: CASKRASGETQYF; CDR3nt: TGTGCCAGCAAAAGAGCAAGTGGAGAGACCCAGTACTTC
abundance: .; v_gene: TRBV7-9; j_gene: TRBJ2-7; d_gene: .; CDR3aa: CASSTGLTAYEQYF; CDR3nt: TGTGCCAGCAGCACAGGCTTAACTGCCTACGAGCAGTACTTC
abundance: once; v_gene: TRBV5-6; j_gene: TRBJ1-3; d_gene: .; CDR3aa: CASSLGPTGTGNTIYF; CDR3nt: TGTGCCAGCAGCTTGGGTCCTACAGGAACTGGAAACACCATATATTTT
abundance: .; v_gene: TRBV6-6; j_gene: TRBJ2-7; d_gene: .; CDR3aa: CASTSRPPPSYEQYF; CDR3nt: TGTGCCAGTACAAGTCGACCCCCCCCTTCCTACGAGCAGTACTTC
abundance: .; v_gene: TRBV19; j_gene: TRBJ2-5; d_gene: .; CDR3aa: CASSIVHWYQETQYF; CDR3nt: TGTGCCAGTAGTATAGTCCACTGGTACCAAGAGACCCAGTACTTC
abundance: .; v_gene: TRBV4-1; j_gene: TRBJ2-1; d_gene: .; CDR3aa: CASSQDRRANEQFF; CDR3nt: TGCGCCAGCAGCCAAGATCGGAGGGCCAATGAGCAGTTCTTC
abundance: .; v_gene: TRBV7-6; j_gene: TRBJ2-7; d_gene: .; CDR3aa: CASSNSGSPYEQYF; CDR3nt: TGTGCCAGCAGCAATTCGGGGTCGCCCTACGAGCAGTACTTC
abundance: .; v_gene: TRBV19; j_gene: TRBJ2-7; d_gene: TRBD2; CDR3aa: CASTRTSGSSEQYF; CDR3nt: TGTGCCAGTACGAGGACTAGCGGGAGTAGCGAGCAGTACTTC
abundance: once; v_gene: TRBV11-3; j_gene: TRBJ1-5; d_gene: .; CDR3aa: CASSLTRSQPQHF; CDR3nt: TGTGCCAGCAGCTTAACTCGAAGTCAGCCCCAGCATTTT
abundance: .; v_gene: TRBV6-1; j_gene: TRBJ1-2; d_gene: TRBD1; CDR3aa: CASRVQGALGYTF; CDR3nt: TGTGCCAGCAGGGTACAGGGGGCTTTAGGCTACACCTTC
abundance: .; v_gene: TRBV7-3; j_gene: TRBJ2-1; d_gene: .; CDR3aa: CASRKQVGTEQFF; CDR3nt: TGTGCCAGCAGAAAACAGGTTGGGACTGAGCAGTTCTTC
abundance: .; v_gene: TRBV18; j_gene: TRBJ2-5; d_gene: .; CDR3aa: CASSVSSQETQYF; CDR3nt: TGTGCCAGCTCAGTCTCCTCCCAAGAGACCCAGTACTTC
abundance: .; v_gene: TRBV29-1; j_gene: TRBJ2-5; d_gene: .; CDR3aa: CSVAGRQKETQYF; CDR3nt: TGCAGCGTTGCGGGACGCCAGAAAGAGACCCAGTACTTC
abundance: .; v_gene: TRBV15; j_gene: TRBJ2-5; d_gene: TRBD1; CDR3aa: CATSRGDRVGRFGETQYF; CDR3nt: TGTGCCACCAGCAGAGGGGACAGGGTAGGGCGTTTTGGGGAGACCCAGTACTTC
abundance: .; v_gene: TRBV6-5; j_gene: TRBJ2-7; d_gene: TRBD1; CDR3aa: CASSYGRDRGYEQYF; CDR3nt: TGTGCCAGCAGTTACGGCCGGGACAGGGGATACGAGCAGTACTTC
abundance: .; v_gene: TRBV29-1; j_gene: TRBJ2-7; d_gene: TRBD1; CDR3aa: CSAGTGGPGEQYF; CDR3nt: TGCAGCGCCGGGACAGGGGGTCCCGGGGAGCAGTACTTC
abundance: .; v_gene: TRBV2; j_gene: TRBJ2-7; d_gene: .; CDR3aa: CASRQVLRNEQYF; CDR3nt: TGTGCCAGCAGGCAGGTCCTACGAAACGAGCAGTACTTC
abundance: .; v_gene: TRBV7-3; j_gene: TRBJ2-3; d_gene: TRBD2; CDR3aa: CASSDSSGGTDTQYF; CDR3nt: TGTGCCAGCAGCGACTCTAGCGGGGGCACAGATACGCAGTATTTT
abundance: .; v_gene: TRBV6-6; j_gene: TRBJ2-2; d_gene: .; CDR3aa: CASIPAGARDTGELFF; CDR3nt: TGTGCCAGCATCCCGGCGGGGGCGCGTGACACCGGGGAGCTGTTTTTT
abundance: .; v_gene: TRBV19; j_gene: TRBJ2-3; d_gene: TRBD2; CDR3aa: CASSSRRLAGGVTDTQYF; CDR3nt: TGTGCCAGTAGTAGTAGGAGACTAGCGGGAGGGGTCACAGATACGCAGTATTTT
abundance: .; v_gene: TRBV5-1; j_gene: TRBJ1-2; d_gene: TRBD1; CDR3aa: CASSYDRDGVYGYTF; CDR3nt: TGCGCCAGCAGCTACGACAGGGATGGGGTCTATGGCTACACCTTC
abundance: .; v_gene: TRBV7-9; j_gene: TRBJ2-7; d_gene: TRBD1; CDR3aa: CASSAGQGPYEQYF; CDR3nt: TGTGCCAGCAGCGCCGGACAGGGCCCCTACGAGCAGTACTTC
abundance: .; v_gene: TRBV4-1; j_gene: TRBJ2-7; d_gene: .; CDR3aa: CASSQEAGTLYEQYF; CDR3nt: TGCGCCAGCAGCCAAGAGGCAGGGACCCTATACGAGCAGTACTTC
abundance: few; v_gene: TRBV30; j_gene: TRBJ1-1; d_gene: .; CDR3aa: CAWRLGTMNTEAFF; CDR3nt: TGTGCCTGGAGGTTGGGGACAATGAACACTGAAGCTTTCTTT
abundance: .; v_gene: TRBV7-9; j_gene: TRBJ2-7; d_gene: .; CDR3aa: CASSLVVSWGSYEQYF; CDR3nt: TGTGCCAGCAGCTTAGTGGTATCCTGGGGCTCCTACGAGCAGTACTTC
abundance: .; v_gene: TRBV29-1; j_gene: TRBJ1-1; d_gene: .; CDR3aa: CSVATGPDTEAFF; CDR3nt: TGCAGCGTTGCCACAGGGCCGGACACTGAAGCTTTCTTT
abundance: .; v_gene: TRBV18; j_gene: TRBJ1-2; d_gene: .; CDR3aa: CASSQDNYGYTF; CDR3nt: TGTGCCAGCTCACAGGATAACTATGGCTACACCTTC
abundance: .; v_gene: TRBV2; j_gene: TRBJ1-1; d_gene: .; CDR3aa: CASSVDRGNTEAFF; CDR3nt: TGTGCCAGCAGTGTGGATCGGGGCAACACTGAAGCTTTCTTT
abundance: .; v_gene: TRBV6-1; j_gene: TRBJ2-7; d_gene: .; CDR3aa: CASPGHQGNYEQYF; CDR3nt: TGTGCCAGCCCCGGACACCAGGGGAACTACGAGCAGTACTTC
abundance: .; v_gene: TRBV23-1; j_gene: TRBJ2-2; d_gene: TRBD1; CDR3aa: CASSWRQGTNTGELFF; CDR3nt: TGCGCCAGCAGCTGGAGACAGGGAACAAACACCGGGGAGCTGTTTTTT
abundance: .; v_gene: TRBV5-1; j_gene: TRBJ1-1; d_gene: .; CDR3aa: CASSLSQGIGSGTEAFF; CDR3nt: TGCGCCAGCAGCTTGTCACAGGGAATAGGGTCGGGCACTGAAGCTTTCTTT
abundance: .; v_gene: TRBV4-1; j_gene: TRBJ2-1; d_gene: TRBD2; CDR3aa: CASSQETSNSYNEQFF; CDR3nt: TGCGCCAGCAGCCAAGAGACTAGCAACTCCTACAATGAGCAGTTCTTC
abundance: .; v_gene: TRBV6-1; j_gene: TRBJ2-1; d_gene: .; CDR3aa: CASNSYNEQFF; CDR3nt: TGTGCCAGCAATAGCTACAATGAGCAGTTCTTC
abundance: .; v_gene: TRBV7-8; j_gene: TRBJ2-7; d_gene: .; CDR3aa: CASSLWASGSSYEQYF; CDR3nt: TGTGCCAGCAGCTTATGGGCTTCGGGAAGCTCCTACGAGCAGTACTTC
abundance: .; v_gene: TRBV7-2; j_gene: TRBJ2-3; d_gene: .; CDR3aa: CASSLVVGPDTQYF; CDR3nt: TGTGCCAGCAGCTTAGTGGTAGGGCCAGATACGCAGTATTTT
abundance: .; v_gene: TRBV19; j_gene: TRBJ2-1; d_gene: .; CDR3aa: CASTPGLASARSYNEQFF; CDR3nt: TGTGCCAGTACCCCGGGACTTGCCTCGGCCCGCTCCTACAATGAGCAGTTCTTC